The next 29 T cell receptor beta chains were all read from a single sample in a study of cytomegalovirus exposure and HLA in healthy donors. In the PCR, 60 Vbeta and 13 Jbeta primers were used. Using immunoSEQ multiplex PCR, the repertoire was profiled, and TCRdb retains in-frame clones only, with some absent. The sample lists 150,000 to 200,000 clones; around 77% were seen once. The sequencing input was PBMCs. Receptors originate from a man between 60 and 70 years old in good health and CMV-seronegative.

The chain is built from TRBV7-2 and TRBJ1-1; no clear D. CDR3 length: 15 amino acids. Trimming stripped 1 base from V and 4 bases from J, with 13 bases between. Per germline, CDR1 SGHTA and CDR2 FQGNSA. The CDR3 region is CASSLGRGLRTEAFF. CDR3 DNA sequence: TGTGCCAGCAGCTTAGGTCGGGGATTGCGCACTGAAGCTTTCTTT.

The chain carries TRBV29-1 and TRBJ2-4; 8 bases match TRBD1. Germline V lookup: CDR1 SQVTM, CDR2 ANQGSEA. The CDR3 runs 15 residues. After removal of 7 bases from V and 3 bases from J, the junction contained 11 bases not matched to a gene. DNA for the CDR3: TGCAGCGCAACCCGGCAGGGGGCCAGCAAAAACATTCAGTACTTC. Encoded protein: CSATRQGASKNIQYF.

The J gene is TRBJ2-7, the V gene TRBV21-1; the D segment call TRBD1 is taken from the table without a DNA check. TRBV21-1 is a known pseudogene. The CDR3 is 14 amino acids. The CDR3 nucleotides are TGTGCCAGCAGGCCGGGACAGGTGAAGTACGAGCAGTACTTC. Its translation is CASRPGQVKYEQYF.

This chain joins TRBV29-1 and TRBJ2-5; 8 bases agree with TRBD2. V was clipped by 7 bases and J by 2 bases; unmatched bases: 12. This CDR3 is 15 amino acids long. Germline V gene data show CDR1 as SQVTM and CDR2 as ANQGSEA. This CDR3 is CSAQWYRGGQETQYF. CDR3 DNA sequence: TGCAGCGCTCAATGGTATCGGGGGGGTCAAGAGACCCAGTACTTC.

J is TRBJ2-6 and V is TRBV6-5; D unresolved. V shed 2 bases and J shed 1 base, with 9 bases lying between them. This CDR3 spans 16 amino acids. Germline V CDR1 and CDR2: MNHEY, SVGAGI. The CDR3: CASSYAGSSGANVLTF. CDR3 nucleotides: TGTGCCAGCAGTTACGCCGGGTCTTCTGGGGCCAACGTCCTGACTTTC.

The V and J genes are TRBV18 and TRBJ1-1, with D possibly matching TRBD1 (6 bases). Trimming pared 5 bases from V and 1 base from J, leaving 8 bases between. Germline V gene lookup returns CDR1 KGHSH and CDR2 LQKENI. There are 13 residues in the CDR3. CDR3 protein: CASSGGGNTEAFF. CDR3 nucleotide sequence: TGTGCCAGCTCAGGGGGCGGGAACACTGAAGCTTTCTTT. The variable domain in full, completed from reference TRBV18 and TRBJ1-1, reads NAGVMQNPRHLVRRRGQEARLRCSPMKGHSHVYWYRQLPEEGLKFMVYLQKENIIDESGMPKERFSAEFPKEGPSILRIQQVVRGDSAAYFCASSGGGNTEAFFGQGTRLTVV.

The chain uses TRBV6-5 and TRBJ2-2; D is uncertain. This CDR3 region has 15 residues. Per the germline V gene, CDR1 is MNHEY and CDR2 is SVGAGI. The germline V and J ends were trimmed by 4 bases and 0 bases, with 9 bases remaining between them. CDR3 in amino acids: CASSFNRANTGELFF. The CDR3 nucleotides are TGTGCCAGCAGTTTTAACAGAGCGAACACCGGGGAGCTGTTTTTT.

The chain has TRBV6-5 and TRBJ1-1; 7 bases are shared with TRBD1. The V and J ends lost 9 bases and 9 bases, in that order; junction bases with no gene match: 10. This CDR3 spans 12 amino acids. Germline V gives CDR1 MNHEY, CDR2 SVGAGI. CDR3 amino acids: CASRGQRRKAFF. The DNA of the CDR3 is TGTGCCAGTCGGGGACAGCGGCGGAAAGCTTTCTTT.

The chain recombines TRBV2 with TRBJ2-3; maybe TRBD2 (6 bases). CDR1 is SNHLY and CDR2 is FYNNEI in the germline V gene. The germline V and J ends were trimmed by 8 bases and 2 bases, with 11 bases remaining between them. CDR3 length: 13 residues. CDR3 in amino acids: CASYAGITDTQYF. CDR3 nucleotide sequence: TGTGCCAGCTATGCGGGGATCACAGATACGCAGTATTTT.

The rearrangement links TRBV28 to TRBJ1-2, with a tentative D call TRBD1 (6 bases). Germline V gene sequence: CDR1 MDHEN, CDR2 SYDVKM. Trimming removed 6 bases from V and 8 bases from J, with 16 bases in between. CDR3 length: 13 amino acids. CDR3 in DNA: TGTGCCAGCAGCACCGGGGGGCGAATCGGCTACACCTTC. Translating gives CASSTGGRIGYTF.

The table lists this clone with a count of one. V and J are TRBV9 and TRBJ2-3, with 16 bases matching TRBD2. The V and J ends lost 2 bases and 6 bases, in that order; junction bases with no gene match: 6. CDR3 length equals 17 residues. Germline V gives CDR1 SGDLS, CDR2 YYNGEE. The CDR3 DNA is TGTGCCAGCAGCGTCGGGACTAGCGGGAGGGCCGGGGATACGCAGTATTTT. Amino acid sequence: CASSVGTSGRAGDTQYF. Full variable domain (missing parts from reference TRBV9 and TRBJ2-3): DSGVTQTPKHLITATGQRVTLRCSPRSGDLSVYWYQQSLDQGLQFLIQYYNGEERAKGNILERFSAQQFPDLHSELNLSSLELGDSALYFCASSVGTSGRAGDTQYFGPGTRLTVL.

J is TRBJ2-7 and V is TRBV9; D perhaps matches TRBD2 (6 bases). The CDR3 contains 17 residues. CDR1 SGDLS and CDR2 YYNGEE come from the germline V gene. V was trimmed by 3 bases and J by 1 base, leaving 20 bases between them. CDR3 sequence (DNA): TGTGCCAGCAGCGCACAGCCTAGTGGCGGAGGGTCCTACGAGCAGTACTTC. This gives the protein CASSAQPSGGGSYEQYF.

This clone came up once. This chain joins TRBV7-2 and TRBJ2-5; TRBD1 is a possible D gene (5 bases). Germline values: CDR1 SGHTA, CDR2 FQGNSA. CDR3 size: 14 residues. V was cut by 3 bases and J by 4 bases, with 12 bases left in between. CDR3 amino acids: CASSLVGAIETQYF. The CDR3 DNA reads TGTGCCAGCAGCTTGGTAGGGGCTATAGAGACCCAGTACTTC.

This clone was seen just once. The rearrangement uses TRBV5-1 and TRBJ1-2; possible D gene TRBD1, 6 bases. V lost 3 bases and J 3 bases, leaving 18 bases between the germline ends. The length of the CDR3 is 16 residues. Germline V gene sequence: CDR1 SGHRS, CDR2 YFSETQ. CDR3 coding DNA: TGCGCCAGCAGCTCCGGGACATTAAACGCGGACTATGGCTACACCTTC. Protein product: CASSSGTLNADYGYTF.

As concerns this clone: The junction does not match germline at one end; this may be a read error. This CDR3 reads CASSWAYNEQFF. In DNA form, the CDR3 reads TGTGCCAGCAGCTGGGCCTATAATGAGCAGTTCTTC. The V gene is TRBV5-5, the J gene TRBJ2-1; D ambiguous. The CDR3 has 12 residues. Germline CDR1 is SGHKS and CDR2 is YYEKEE (reference sequence).

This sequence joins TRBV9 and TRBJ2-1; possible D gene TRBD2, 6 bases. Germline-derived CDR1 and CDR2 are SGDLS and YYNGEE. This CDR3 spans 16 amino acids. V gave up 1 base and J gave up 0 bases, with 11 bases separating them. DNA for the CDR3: TGTGCCAGCAGCGTACGGGACTTGGGCTCCTACAATGAGCAGTTCTTC. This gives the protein CASSVRDLGSYNEQFF.

The DNA for the CDR3 is TGTGCCAGTTCTCCGACAGGCGCGAACTATGGCTACACCTTC. This gives the protein CASSPTGANYGYTF. V gene TRBV19 combines with J gene TRBJ1-2, with D maybe TRBD1 (6 bases). V was shortened by 8 bases and J by 2 bases, with 15 bases between the two germline ends. The CDR3 runs to 14 residues. The V gene's germline CDR1 is LNHDA and CDR2 SQIVND (reference sequence).

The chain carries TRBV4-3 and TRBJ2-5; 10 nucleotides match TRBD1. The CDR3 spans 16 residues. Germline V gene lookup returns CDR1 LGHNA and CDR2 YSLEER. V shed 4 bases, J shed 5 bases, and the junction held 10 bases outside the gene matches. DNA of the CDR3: TGCGCCAGCAGCCCGTCGACAGGGGGCTCGGGTGAGACCCAGTACTTC. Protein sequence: CASSPSTGGSGETQYF.

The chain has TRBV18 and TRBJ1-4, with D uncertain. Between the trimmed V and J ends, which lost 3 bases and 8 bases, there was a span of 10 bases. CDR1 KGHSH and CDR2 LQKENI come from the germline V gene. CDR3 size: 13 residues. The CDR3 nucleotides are TGTGCCAGCTCACCCCTATTACGGGAAAAACTGTTTTTT. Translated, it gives CASSPLLREKLFF.

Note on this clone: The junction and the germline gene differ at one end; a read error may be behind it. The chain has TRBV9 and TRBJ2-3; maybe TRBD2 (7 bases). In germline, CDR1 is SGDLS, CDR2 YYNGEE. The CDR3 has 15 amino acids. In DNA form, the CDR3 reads TGTGCCACCAGCGCCACAGGGACTAAAGGAGATACGCAGTATTTT. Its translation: CATSATGTKGDTQYF.

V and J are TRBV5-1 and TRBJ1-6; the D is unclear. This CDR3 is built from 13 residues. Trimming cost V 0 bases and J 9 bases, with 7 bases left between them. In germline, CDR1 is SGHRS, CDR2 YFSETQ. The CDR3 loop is CASSLDSGSPLHF. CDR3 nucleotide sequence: TGCGCCAGCAGCTTGGACAGTGGTTCACCCCTCCACTTT. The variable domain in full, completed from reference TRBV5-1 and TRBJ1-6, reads KAGVTQTPRYLIKTRGQQVTLSCSPISGHRSVSWYQQTPGQGLQFLFEYFSETQRNKGNFPGRFSGRQFSNSRSEMNVSTLELGDSALYLCASSLDSGSPLHFGNGTRLTVT.

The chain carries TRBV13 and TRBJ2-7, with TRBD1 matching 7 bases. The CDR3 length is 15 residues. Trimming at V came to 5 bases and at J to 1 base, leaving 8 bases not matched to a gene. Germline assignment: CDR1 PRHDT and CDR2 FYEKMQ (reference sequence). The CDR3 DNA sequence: TGTGCCAGCAGCAAGGGCAGGGGGTTGTCCTACGAGCAGTACTTC. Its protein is CASSKGRGLSYEQYF.

CDR3 residues: CASSAPLAGIYNEQFF. As DNA, the CDR3 is TGTGCCAGCAGCGCCCCACTAGCGGGTATATACAATGAGCAGTTCTTC. The V and J genes are TRBV7-9 and TRBJ2-1, with 9 bases fitting TRBD2. Germline trimming cut 5 bases from V and 4 bases from J; bases unmatched to any gene: 9. The CDR3 totals 16 residues. Germline CDR1 and CDR2: SEHNR and FQNEAQ (reference sequence).

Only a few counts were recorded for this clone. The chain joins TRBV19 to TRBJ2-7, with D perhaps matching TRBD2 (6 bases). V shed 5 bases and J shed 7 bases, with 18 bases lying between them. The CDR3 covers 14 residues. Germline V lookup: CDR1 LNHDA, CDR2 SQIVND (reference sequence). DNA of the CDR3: TGTGCCAGTAGTCCGGAGGGTCTCGGGTGGGAGCAGTACTTC. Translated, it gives CASSPEGLGWEQYF. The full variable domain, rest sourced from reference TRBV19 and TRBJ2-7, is DGGITQSPKYLFRKEGQNVTLSCEQNLNHDAMYWYRQDPGQGLRLIYYSQIVNDFQKGDIAEGYSVSREKKESFPLTVTSAQKNPTAFYLCASSPEGLGWEQYFGPGTRLTVT.

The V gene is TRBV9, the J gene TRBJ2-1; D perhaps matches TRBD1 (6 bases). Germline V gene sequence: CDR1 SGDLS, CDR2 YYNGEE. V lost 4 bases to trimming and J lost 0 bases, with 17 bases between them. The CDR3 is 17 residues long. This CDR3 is CASSPRQASSSYNEQFF. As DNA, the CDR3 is TGTGCCAGCAGCCCAAGACAGGCTTCGAGCTCCTACAATGAGCAGTTCTTC.

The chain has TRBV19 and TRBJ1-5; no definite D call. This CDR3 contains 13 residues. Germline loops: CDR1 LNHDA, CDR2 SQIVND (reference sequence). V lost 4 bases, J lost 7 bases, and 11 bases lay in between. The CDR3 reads CASSSGVDQPQHF. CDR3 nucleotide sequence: TGTGCCAGTAGTAGCGGGGTGGACCAGCCCCAGCATTTT.

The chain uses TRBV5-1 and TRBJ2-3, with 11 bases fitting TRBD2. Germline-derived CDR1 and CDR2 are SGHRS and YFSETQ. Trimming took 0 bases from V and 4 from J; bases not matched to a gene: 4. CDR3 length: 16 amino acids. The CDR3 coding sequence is TGCGCCAGCAGCTTGGTTCTAGCGGGGGGATCAGATACGCAGTATTTT. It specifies CASSLVLAGGSDTQYF. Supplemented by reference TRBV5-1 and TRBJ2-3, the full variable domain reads KAGVTQTPRYLIKTRGQQVTLSCSPISGHRSVSWYQQTPGQGLQFLFEYFSETQRNKGNFPGRFSGRQFSNSRSEMNVSTLELGDSALYLCASSLVLAGGSDTQYFGPGTRLTVL.

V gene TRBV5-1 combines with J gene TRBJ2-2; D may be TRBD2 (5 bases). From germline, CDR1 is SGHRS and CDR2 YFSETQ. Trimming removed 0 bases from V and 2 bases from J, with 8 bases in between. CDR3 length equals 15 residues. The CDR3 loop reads CASSLDGVNTGELFF. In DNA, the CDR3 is TGCGCCAGCAGCTTGGACGGGGTCAACACCGGGGAGCTGTTTTTT.

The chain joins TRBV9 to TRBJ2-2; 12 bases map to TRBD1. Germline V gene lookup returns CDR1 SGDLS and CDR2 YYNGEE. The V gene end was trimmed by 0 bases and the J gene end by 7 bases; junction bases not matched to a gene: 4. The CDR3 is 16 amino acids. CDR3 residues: CASSVGGTGGFGELFF. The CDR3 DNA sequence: TGTGCCAGCAGCGTAGGGGGGACAGGGGGCTTCGGGGAGCTGTTTTTT.